This T cell receptor beta chain was sequenced for a study of blood T cell repertoires in COVID-19. In the authors' workflow: Reference gene primer amplification in the assay estimated nucleated cell counts. Generated by immunoSEQ multiplex PCR, the TCRdb table keeps only in-frame clones and is missing some. That table is the source of V, J and clone size, and D and trimming were worked out from the DNA. The sample shows a few hundred thousand clones, about 90% of them seen only once. This CDR3 comprises 12 residues. V shed 11 bases, J shed 4 bases, and the junction held 5 bases outside the gene matches. Germline V CDR1 and CDR2: ENHRY, SYGVKD.

The source material was PBMCs or T cells enriched from blood (not recorded which). The sequence was obtained from a man between 35 and 55 years old in a cohort exposed to, infected with or recovered from COVID-19 (not recorded which). This chain connects TRBV10-3 to TRBJ1-2; TRBD1 aligns across 9 bases. Written as DNA, the CDR3 is TGTGCCGCGGGGGGACAGGGCTATGGCTACACCTTC. Translating it yields CAAGGQGYGYTF.